Listed here are 10 T cell receptor beta chains from one sample, sequenced in a study of T cell responses to AZD1222 COVID-19 vaccine. TCRdb's table, derived via immunoSEQ multiplex PCR, lists solely in-frame clones and lacks some. The sample has 90,000 to 130,000 clones; 81% are singletons. The specimen comprised peripheral blood, sampled on day 0 of AZD1222 vaccination. All receptors come from an adult in good health.

This chain joins TRBV4-3 and TRBJ1-1; D perhaps matches TRBD1 (5 bases). Germline V CDR1 and CDR2: LGHNA, YSLEER. The CDR3 length is 12 residues. The V and J ends lost 4 bases and 8 bases respectively, with 11 bases between them. The CDR3 loop reads CASSRKGAEAFF. CDR3 coding DNA: TGCGCCAGCAGCCGAAAAGGGGCGGAAGCTTTCTTT.

The genes are TRBV27 and TRBJ2-3; D perhaps matches TRBD2 (5 bases). The germline V gene encodes CDR1 MNHEY and CDR2 SMNVEV (reference sequence). V was clipped by 3 bases and J by 6 bases, with 19 bases between them. CDR3 length: 16 residues. In DNA form, the CDR3 reads TGTGCCAGCAGTTTCCGTTCGGGGAGTAGGGCGGATACGCAGTATTTT. Protein product: CASSFRSGSRADTQYF.

The genes are TRBV28 and TRBJ1-6, with TRBD1 identical over 8 bases. The CDR3 sequence is 17 residues long. The V gene's germline CDR1 is MDHEN and CDR2 SYDVKM. J lost 6 bases, V lost 2 bases, and 9 bases had no gene match. The CDR3 here is CASSLARGQGGNSPLHF. CDR3 sequence (DNA): TGTGCCAGCAGTTTAGCGCGCGGACAGGGAGGTAATTCACCCCTCCACTTT.

J is TRBJ1-1 and V is TRBV7-9; possible D gene TRBD1, 6 bases. V was clipped by 1 base and J by 0 bases, with 9 bases between them. The CDR3 length is 15 residues. Germline V CDR1 and CDR2: SEHNR, FQNEAQ (reference sequence). CDR3 in DNA: TGTGCCAGCAGCTTAGGGACAGATATGAACACTGAAGCTTTCTTT. Residues: CASSLGTDMNTEAFF.

This clone was detected once. J is TRBJ1-5 and V is TRBV12-3 or TRBV12-4, with a weak D call TRBD1 (6 bases). Trimming pared 5 bases from V and 3 bases from J, leaving 8 bases between. This CDR3 region has 13 residues. The CDR3 sequence is CASSRQVNQPQHF. The CDR3 region has the DNA TGTGCCAGCAGTCGACAGGTCAATCAGCCCCAGCATTTT.

The chain recombines TRBV5-4 with TRBJ1-2; D unresolved. The CDR3 consists of 15 residues. Per germline, CDR1 SGHNT and CDR2 YYREEE (reference sequence). V lost 4 bases and J 3 bases, leaving 16 bases between the germline ends. The CDR3 DNA reads as TGTGCCAGCAGCCCCGTGGGAGGCGAGGACTATGGCTACACCTTC. The encoded protein is CASSPVGGEDYGYTF.

This chain uses TRBV5-1 with TRBJ1-1; 7 bases fit TRBD1. The CDR3 extends over 14 amino acids. J was trimmed by 5 bases and V by 4 bases; bases with no gene match: 8. CDR1 and CDR2 from the germline V gene are SGHRS and YFSETQ. CDR3 coding DNA: TGCGCCAGCAGCGGGGACAGCCGGCAGACTGAAGCTTTCTTT. Protein sequence: CASSGDSRQTEAFF.

This clone was seen once. V is TRBV5-5 and J is TRBJ1-6; no clear D. The CDR3 sequence is 15 residues long. Germline CDR1 reads SGHKS; CDR2 reads YYEKEE (reference sequence). The V gene lost 2 bases and the J gene lost 6 bases, with 12 bases spanning the gap. The CDR3 protein is CASSFRPTFNSPLHF. The CDR3 bases are TGTGCCAGCAGCTTCCGCCCTACCTTTAATTCACCCCTCCACTTT.

The V and J genes are TRBV9 and TRBJ1-2, with TRBD1 matching over 9 bases. CDR1 is SGDLS, CDR2 YYNGEE, per germline. CDR3 length: 15 residues. V was clipped by 4 bases and J by 6 bases; unmatched bases: 10. The CDR3 protein is CASSLITGQGNGYTF. Here the CDR3 DNA reads TGTGCCAGCAGCCTCATTACGGGACAGGGTAATGGCTACACCTTC. The full variable domain, its missing parts supplied by reference TRBV9 and TRBJ1-2, is DSGVTQTPKHLITATGQRVTLRCSPRSGDLSVYWYQQSLDQGLQFLIQYYNGEERAKGNILERFSAQQFPDLHSELNLSSLELGDSALYFCASSLITGQGNGYTFGSGTRLTVV.

The rearrangement uses TRBV19 and TRBJ2-1; TRBD2 matches at 12 bases. Unmatched junction bases numbered 1, after V lost 4 bases and J lost 0 bases. The CDR3 is 16 residues long. Germline V gives CDR1 LNHDA, CDR2 SQIVND (reference sequence). CDR3 amino acids: CASSKTSGSSYNEQFF. In DNA, the CDR3 is TGTGCCAGTAGTAAGACTAGCGGGAGCTCCTACAATGAGCAGTTCTTC.